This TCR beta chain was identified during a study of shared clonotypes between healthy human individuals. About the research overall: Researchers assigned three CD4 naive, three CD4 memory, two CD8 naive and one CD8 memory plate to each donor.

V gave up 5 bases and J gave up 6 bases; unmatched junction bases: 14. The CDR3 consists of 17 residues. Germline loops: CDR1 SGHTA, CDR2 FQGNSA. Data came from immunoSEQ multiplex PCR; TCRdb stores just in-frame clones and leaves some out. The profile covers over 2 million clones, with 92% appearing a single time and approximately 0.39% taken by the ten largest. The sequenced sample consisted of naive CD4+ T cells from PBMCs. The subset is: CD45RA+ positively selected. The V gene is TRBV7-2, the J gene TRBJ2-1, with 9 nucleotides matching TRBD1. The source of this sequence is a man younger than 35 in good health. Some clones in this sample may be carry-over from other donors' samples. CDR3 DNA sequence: TGTGCCAGCAGCCCTAGGGGGGGGGACAGGGCCCCCAATGAGCAGTTCTTC. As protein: CASSPRGGDRAPNEQFF.